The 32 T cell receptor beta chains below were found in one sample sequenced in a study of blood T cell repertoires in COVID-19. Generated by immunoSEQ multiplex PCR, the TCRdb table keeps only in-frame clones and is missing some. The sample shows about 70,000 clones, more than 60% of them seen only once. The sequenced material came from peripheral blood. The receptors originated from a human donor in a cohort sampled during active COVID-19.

The CDR3 protein is CARAIRQASNQPQHF. In nucleotides, the CDR3 is TGTGCTAGGGCCATTAGGCAGGCTAGCAATCAGCCCCAGCATTTT. The chain recombines TRBV12-5 with TRBJ1-5; D is ambiguous. CDR1 and CDR2 from the germline V gene are LGHNT and FRNRAP. Trimming left V 9 bases short and J 0 bases short, with 15 bases between. The CDR3 consists of 15 residues.

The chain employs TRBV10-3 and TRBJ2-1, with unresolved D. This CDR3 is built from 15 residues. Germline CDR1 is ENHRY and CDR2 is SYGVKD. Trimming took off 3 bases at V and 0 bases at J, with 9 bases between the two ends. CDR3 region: CAISERPSSYNEQFF. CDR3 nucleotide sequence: TGTGCCATCAGTGAACGTCCCAGCTCCTACAATGAGCAGTTCTTC.

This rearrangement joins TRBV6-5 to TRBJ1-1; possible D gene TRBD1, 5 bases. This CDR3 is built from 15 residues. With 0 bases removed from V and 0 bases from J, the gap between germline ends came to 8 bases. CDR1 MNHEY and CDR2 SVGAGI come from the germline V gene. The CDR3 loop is CASSYSTGVNTEAFF. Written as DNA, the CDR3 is TGTGCCAGCAGTTACTCGACGGGGGTGAACACTGAAGCTTTCTTT.

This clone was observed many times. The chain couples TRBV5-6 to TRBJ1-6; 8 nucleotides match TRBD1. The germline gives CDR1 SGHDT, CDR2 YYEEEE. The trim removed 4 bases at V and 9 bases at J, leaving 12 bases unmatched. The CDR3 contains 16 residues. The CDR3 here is CASSKYRGDPISPLHF. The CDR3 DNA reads TGTGCCAGCAGCAAGTACAGGGGGGATCCCATTTCACCCCTCCACTTT.

This CDR3 is CASSDAGQGSGTEAFF. For the CDR3, the DNA is TGTGCCAGCAGTGACGCCGGACAGGGGTCGGGCACTGAAGCTTTCTTT. V and J are TRBV6-1 and TRBJ1-1; 9 nucleotides match TRBD1. With 3 bases clipped from V and 4 bases from J, the junction kept 9 bases outside the gene matches. The germline V gene encodes CDR1 MNHNS and CDR2 SASEGT. This CDR3 has 16 amino acids.

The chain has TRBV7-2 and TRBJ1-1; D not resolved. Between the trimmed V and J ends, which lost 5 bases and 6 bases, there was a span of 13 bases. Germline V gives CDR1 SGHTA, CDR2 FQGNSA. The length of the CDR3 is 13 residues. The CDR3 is CASSLRWGAEAFF. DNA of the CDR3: TGTGCCAGCAGCCTCAGGTGGGGAGCTGAAGCTTTCTTT.

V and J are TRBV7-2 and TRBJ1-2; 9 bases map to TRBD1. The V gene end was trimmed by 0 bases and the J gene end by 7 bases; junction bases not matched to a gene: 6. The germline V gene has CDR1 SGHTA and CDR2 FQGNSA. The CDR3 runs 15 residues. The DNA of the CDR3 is TGTGCCAGCAGCTTAGCGGGGGACAGGGAGAGTGGCTACACCTTC. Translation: CASSLAGDRESGYTF.

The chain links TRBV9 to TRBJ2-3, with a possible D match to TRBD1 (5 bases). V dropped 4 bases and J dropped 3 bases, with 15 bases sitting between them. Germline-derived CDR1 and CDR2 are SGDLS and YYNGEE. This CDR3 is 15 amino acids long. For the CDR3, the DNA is TGTGCCAGCAGCTCAAGGGGAAGTGAGACAGATACGCAGTATTTT. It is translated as CASSSRGSETDTQYF.

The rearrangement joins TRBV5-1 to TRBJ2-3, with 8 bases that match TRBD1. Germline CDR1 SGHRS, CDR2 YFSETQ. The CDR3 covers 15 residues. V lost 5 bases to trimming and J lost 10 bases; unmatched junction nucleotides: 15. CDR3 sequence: CASRESGQESIAQYF. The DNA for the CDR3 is TGCGCCAGCAGGGAATCGGGACAGGAATCGATAGCGCAGTATTTT.

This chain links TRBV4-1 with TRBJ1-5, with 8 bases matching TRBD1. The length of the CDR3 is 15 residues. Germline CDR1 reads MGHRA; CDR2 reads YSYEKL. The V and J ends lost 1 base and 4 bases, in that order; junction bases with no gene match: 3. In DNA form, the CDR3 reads TGCGCCAGCAGCCAAGCGGACAGGGATAATCAGCCCCAGCATTTT. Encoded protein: CASSQADRDNQPQHF.

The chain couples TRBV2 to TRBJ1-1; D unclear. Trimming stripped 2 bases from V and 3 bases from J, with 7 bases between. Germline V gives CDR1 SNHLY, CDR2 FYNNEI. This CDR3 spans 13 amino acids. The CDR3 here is CASSERRDTEAFF. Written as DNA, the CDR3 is TGTGCCAGCAGTGAACGGAGGGACACTGAAGCTTTCTTT.

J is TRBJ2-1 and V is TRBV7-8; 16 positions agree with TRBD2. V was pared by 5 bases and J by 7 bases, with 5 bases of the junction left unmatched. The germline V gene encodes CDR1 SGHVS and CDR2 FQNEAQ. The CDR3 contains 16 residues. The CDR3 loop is CASSPGTSGGGNEQFF. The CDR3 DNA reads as TGTGCCAGCAGCCCCGGGACTAGCGGGGGGGGGAATGAGCAGTTCTTC.

CDR3 sequence (DNA): TGTGCCAGCAGTTACTCTAGAGGGAGAAGCACTGAAGCTTTCTTT. It is translated as CASSYSRGRSTEAFF. J is TRBJ1-1 and V is TRBV6-5; D unresolved. The CDR3 has 15 residues. Per the germline V gene, CDR1 is MNHEY and CDR2 is SVGAGI. V lost 0 bases, J lost 4 bases, and 12 bases lay in between.

CDR3 nucleotides: TGTGCCAGCAGTTACTCCGGACAGGGTCATCGGGAGCAGTTCTTC. It codes for CASSYSGQGHREQFF. This chain links TRBV6-2 or TRBV6-3 with TRBJ2-1, with TRBD1 matching 8 bases. The length of the CDR3 is 15 residues. Germline lookup yields CDR1 MNHEY and CDR2 SVGEGT. V lost 0 bases to trimming and J lost 10 bases; unmatched junction nucleotides: 8.

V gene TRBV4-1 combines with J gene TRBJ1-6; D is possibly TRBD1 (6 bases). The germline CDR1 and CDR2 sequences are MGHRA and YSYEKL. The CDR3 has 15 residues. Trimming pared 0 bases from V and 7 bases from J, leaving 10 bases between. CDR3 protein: CASSQDGTRNSPLHF. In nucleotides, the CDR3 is TGCGCCAGCAGCCAAGATGGGACAAGAAATTCACCCCTCCACTTT.

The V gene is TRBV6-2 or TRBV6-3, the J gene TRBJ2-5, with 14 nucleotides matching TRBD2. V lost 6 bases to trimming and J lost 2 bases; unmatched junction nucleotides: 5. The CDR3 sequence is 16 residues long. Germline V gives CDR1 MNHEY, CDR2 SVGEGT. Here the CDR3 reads CASSPRTSGGQETQYF. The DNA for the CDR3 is TGTGCCAGCAGCCCCCGGACTAGCGGGGGGCAAGAGACCCAGTACTTC.

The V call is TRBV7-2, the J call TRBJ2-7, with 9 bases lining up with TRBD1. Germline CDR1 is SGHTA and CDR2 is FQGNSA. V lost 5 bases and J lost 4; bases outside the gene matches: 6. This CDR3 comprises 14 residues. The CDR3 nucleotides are TGTGCCAGCAGCGAAACAGGGGGCACGTACGAGCAGTACTTC. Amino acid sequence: CASSETGGTYEQYF.

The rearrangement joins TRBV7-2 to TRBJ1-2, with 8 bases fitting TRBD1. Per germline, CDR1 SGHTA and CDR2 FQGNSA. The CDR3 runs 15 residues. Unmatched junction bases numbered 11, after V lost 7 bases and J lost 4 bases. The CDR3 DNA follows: TGTGCCAGCACCCCCCTCCGGACAGGGATCTATGGCTACACCTTC. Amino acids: CASTPLRTGIYGYTF.

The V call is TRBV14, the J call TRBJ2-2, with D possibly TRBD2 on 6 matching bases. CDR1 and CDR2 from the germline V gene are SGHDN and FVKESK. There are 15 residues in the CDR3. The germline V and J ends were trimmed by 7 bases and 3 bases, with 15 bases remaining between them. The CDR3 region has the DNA TGTGCCAGCAATAGGCGGGGTGGACACACCGGGGAGCTGTTTTTT. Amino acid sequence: CASNRRGGHTGELFF.

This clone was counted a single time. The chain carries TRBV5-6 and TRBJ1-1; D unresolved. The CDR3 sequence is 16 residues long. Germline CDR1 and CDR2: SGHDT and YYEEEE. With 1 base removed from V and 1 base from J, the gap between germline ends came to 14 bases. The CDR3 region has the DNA TGTGCCAGCAGCTTGCTTTTCCGCTCGCGGAACACTGAAGCTTTCTTT. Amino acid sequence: CASSLLFRSRNTEAFF.

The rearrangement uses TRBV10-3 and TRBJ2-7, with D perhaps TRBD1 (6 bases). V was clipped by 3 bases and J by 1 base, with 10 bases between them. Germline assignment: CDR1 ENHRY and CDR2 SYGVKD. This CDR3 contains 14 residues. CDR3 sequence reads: CAISEGRGSYEQYF. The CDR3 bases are TGTGCCATCAGTGAAGGCAGGGGATCCTACGAGCAGTACTTC.

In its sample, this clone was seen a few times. The CDR3 DNA reads TGTGCCACCAGTGAGAGAATAGCGGGGGTGGAGACCCAGTACTTC. Translation: CATSERIAGVETQYF. The V call is TRBV24-1, the J call TRBJ2-5; TRBD2 matches at 9 bases. Germline CDR1 is KGHDR and CDR2 is SFDVKD. Trimming removed 4 bases from V and 5 bases from J; junction bases left unmatched: 7. This CDR3 spans 15 amino acids.

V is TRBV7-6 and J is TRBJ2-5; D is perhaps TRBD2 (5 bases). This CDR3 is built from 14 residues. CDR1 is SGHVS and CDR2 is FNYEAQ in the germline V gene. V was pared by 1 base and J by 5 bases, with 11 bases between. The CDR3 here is CASSLVGESETQYF. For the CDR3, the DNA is TGTGCCAGCAGCTTAGTCGGGGAGTCGGAGACCCAGTACTTC.

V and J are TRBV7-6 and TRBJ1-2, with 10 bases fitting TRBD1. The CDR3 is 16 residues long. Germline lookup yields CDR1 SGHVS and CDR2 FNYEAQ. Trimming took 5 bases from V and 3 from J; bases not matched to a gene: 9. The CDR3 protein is CASSPAIGTGDYGYTF. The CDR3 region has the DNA TGTGCCAGCAGCCCTGCCATTGGGACAGGGGACTATGGCTACACCTTC.

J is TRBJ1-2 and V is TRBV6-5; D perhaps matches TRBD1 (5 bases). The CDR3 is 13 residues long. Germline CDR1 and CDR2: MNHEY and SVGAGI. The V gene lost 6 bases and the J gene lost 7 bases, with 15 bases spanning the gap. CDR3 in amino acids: CASSPSQASGYTF. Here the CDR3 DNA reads TGTGCCAGCAGCCCATCACAGGCCAGTGGCTACACCTTC.

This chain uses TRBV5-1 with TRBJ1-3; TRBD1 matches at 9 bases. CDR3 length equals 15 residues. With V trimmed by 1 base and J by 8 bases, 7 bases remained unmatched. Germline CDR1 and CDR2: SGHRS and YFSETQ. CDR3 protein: CASSLTTGGKDTIYF. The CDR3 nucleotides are TGCGCCAGCAGCTTGACCACAGGGGGCAAGGACACCATATATTTT.

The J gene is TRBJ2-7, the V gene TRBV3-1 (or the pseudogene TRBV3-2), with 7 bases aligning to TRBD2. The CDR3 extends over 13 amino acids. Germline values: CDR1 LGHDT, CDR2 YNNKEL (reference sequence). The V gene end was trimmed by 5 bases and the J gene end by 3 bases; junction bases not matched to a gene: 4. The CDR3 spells CASSRTGGYEQYF. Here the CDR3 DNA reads TGTGCCAGCAGCAGGACGGGGGGCTACGAGCAGTACTTC.

CDR3 DNA: TGTGCCAGCAGTGGACTAGGAGGCGCCGGGGAGCTGTTTTTT. Translation gives CASSGLGGAGELFF. V and J are TRBV7-2 and TRBJ2-2, with 7 bases that match TRBD2. Germline trimming cut 6 bases from V and 6 bases from J; bases unmatched to any gene: 7. Germline V gene lookup returns CDR1 SGHTA and CDR2 FQGNSA. This CDR3 comprises 14 residues. Using reference TRBV7-2 and TRBJ2-2 for the parts outside the CDR3, the full variable domain is GAGVSQSPSNKVTEKGKDVELRCDPISGHTALYWYRQSLGQGLEFLIYFQGNSAPDKSGLPSDRFSAERTGGSVSTLTIQRTQQEDSAVYLCASSGLGGAGELFFGEGSRLTVL.

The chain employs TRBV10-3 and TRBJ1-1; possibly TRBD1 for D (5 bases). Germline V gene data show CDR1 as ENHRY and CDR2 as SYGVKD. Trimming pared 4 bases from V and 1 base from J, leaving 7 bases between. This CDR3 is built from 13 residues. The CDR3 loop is CAISVGENTEAFF. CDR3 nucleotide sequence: TGTGCCATCAGTGTAGGGGAGAACACTGAAGCTTTCTTT.

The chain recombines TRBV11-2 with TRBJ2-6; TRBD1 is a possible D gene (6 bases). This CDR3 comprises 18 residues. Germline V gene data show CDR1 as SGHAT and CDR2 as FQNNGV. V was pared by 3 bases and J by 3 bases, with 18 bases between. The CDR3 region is CASSFQLQGPSGANVLTF. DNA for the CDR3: TGTGCCAGCAGCTTCCAACTACAGGGTCCAAGTGGGGCCAACGTCCTGACTTTC.

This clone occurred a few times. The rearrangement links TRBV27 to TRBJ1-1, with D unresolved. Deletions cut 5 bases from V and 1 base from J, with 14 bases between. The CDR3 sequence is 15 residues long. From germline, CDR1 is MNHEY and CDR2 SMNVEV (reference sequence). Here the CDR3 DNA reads TGTGCCAGCAGTCCCACCCGCGGGAGGAACACTGAAGCTTTCTTT. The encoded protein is CASSPTRGRNTEAFF.

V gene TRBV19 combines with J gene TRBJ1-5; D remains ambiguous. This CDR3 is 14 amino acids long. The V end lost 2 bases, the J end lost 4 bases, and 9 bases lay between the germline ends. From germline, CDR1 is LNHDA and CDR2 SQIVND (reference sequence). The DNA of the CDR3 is TGTGCCAGTAGTATAACGGCGGTGAATCAGCCCCAGCATTTT. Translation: CASSITAVNQPQHF.